Listed below are T cell receptor beta chains from one sample, sequenced in a study of cytomegalovirus exposure and HLA in healthy donors. TCRdb's copy holds only in-frame clones and misses some; the assay was immunoSEQ multiplex PCR. The listing contains more than 90,000 clones. The sequencing sample was made of PBMCs. The receptor source for this set is a man aged 40-49 years in good health and CMV-seropositive. CDR3s leave out the opening cysteine and the closing phenylalanine or tryptophan. Fields, in order: J gene, V gene, CDR3 protein.

>TRBJ2-6|TRBV7-2
ASSLVRGSGANVLT
>TRBJ1-5|TRBV6-1
ATLGGYNQPQH
>TRBJ2-5|TRBV28
ASAPDRGETQY
>TRBJ2-7|TRBV7-8
ASSPRREGPYEQY
>TRBJ2-2|TRBV11-3
ASSLVLAGVQTGELF
>TRBJ1-4|TRBV7-9
ASSLAGGADEKLF
>TRBJ1-1|TRBV19
ASSITGVNTEAF
>TRBJ2-5|TRBV19
ASSLTSGRAVTQY
>TRBJ2-7|TRBV7-2
ASSLQPYRLGQGSHEQY
>TRBJ2-1|TRBV5-1
ASSRDFGGRPGDEQF
>TRBJ2-7|TRBV6-1
ASSEWEGWAGGPYEQY
>TRBJ1-1|TRBV5-4
ASSLAVTPNTEAF
>TRBJ2-7|TRBV4-1
ASSQESRSYEQY
>TRBJ2-7|TRBV28
ASSFSGTSRYEQY
>TRBJ2-1|TRBV5-5
ASSIGLAGKSNNEQF
>TRBJ2-6|TRBV7-6
ASSLIFSGANVLT
>TRBJ2-7|TRBV5-6
ASSRTGYEQY
>TRBJ2-2|TRBV15
ASQEDYTGELF
>TRBJ2-1|TRBV5-1
ASSLNPGGPMVEQF
>TRBJ2-1|TRBV5-1
ASSLNRLAGPYNEQF
>TRBJ2-1|TRBV19
ASSQPGQGLNEQF
>TRBJ2-7|TRBV19
ASRAQAGGPGTPYEQY
>TRBJ2-5|TRBV11-2
ASTRLAGAETQY
>TRBJ1-1|TRBV7-2
ASSGQGDTEAF
>TRBJ2-2|TRBV11-3
ASSFRGTGADTGELF
>TRBJ2-7|TRBV5-1
ASSLVRGLANEQY
>TRBJ2-7|TRBV28
ASRQGENYEQY
>TRBJ2-3|TRBV28
ASSSPGEADTQY
>TRBJ1-2|TRBV11-2
ASSTDRIHGYT
>TRBJ2-5|TRBV11-2
ASSLGQIQETQY
>TRBJ2-2|TRBV9
ASSVDRGAGELF
>TRBJ2-7|TRBV6-5
ASSRRTGIYEQY
>TRBJ2-1|TRBV5-6
ASSYGTGGSYNEQF
>TRBJ2-2|TRBV6-1
ASSEREAVGELF
>TRBJ1-2|TRBV29-1
SVETGQFYGYT
>TRBJ2-7|TRBV5-1
ASKQDNSYEQY
>TRBJ2-7|TRBV6-6
ASSHIAGTSYEQY
>TRBJ2-3|TRBV10-3
AISESPGLGVRTDTQY
>TRBJ1-1|TRBV5-8
ASSLGALMNTEAF
>TRBJ2-2|TRBV27
ASSFQGLLSGELF